The rows below give T cell receptor beta chains drawn from one sample of a study of cytomegalovirus exposure and HLA in healthy donors. Assay used: immunoSEQ multiplex PCR; TCRdb lists only in-frame clones, some missing. The table shows about 180,000 clones, with roughly 80% occurring only once. Sequencing was carried out using PBMCs. These receptors all come from a man between 40 and 49 years old in good health and CMV-seronegative. Both conserved end residues are part of each CDR3. Fields, in order: D gene, J gene, clone size, V gene, CDR3 DNA, CDR3 protein. A D gene is named only where the DNA matches it firmly. Clone sizes are given selectively: once, few, many, or a class where the clone is expanded.

D gene: .
J gene: TRBJ1-1
clone size: .
V gene: TRBV27
CDR3 DNA: TGTGCCAGCAGTCTACGGGGGATGGTGAACACTGAAGCTTTCTTT
CDR3 protein: CASSLRGMVNTEAFF

D gene: TRBD2
J gene: TRBJ2-3
clone size: .
V gene: TRBV5-1
CDR3 DNA: TGCGCCAGCAGCTTGGTCCCCGCTAGCGGACCGACCCGCACAGATACGCAGTATTTT
CDR3 protein: CASSLVPASGPTRTDTQYF

D gene: .
J gene: TRBJ1-6
clone size: .
V gene: TRBV21-1
CDR3 DNA: TGTGCCAGCAGCGGGACAGGGCTTATAGGCTCCTATAATTCACCCCTCCACTTT
CDR3 protein: CASSGTGLIGSYNSPLHF

D gene: TRBD1
J gene: TRBJ2-1
clone size: .
V gene: TRBV6-5
CDR3 DNA: TGTGCCAGCAGTTATGGGACAGGATCCAATGAGCAGTTCTTC
CDR3 protein: CASSYGTGSNEQFF

D gene: TRBD1
J gene: TRBJ2-5
clone size: .
V gene: TRBV5-4
CDR3 DNA: TGTGCCAGCAGCTTGGATGACAGGGGTCTAAAGGAGACCCAGTACTTC
CDR3 protein: CASSLDDRGLKETQYF

D gene: .
J gene: TRBJ1-5
clone size: .
V gene: TRBV30
CDR3 DNA: TGTGCCTGGAGTGTACAGGAAAATCAGCCCCAGCATTTT
CDR3 protein: CAWSVQENQPQHF

D gene: TRBD1
J gene: TRBJ2-7
clone size: .
V gene: TRBV5-6
CDR3 DNA: TGTGCCAGCAGCTGGACAGGGCCCTCCTACGAGCAGTACTTC
CDR3 protein: CASSWTGPSYEQYF

D gene: .
J gene: TRBJ2-1
clone size: .
V gene: TRBV18
CDR3 DNA: TGTGCCAGCTCACCGAGGGATGAGCAGTTCTTC
CDR3 protein: CASSPRDEQFF

D gene: TRBD2
J gene: TRBJ2-3
clone size: few
V gene: TRBV19
CDR3 DNA: TGTGCCAGTAGTATAGAAGGGGTTTCCAGCGGGGGATTCACAGATACGCAGTATTTT
CDR3 protein: CASSIEGVSSGGFTDTQYF

D gene: TRBD1
J gene: TRBJ2-7
clone size: few
V gene: TRBV11-2
CDR3 DNA: TGTGCCAGCAGCTTCTCGGACAGGGGCGAGCAGTACTTC
CDR3 protein: CASSFSDRGEQYF

D gene: .
J gene: TRBJ1-1
clone size: .
V gene: TRBV27
CDR3 DNA: TGTGCCAGCAGTTTTAGGGACACGAACACTGAAGCTTTCTTT
CDR3 protein: CASSFRDTNTEAFF

D gene: .
J gene: TRBJ2-7
clone size: .
V gene: TRBV10-3
CDR3 DNA: TGTGCCATCCGGGACAACTACGAGCAGTACTTC
CDR3 protein: CAIRDNYEQYF

D gene: TRBD1
J gene: TRBJ1-4
clone size: .
V gene: TRBV27
CDR3 DNA: TGTGCCAGCAGTTCCCGAATGGGACAGGGGGGATTCATGACTAATGAAAAACTGTTTTTT
CDR3 protein: CASSSRMGQGGFMTNEKLFF

D gene: TRBD2
J gene: TRBJ2-1
clone size: .
V gene: TRBV2
CDR3 DNA: TGTGCCAGCAGTGATCTAGCGGGAGGTTCCTGGGACAATGAGCAGTTCTTC
CDR3 protein: CASSDLAGGSWDNEQFF

D gene: .
J gene: TRBJ1-4
clone size: .
V gene: TRBV11-2
CDR3 DNA: TGTGCCAGCAGCCGAGGGAGGGGAGGAGAAAAACTGTTTTTT
CDR3 protein: CASSRGRGGEKLFF

D gene: .
J gene: TRBJ2-1
clone size: .
V gene: TRBV5-1
CDR3 DNA: TGCGCCAGCAGCTTAACAGGCTACTACAATGAGCAGTTCTTC
CDR3 protein: CASSLTGYYNEQFF

D gene: .
J gene: TRBJ2-3
clone size: .
V gene: TRBV5-1
CDR3 DNA: TGCGCCAGCAGCTGGAATGGACTGTCCACAGATACGCAGTATTTT
CDR3 protein: CASSWNGLSTDTQYF

D gene: TRBD2
J gene: TRBJ2-1
clone size: once
V gene: TRBV11-3
CDR3 DNA: TGTGCCAGCAGTTGGGCTAGCGGGGGCGGGGAGCAGTTCTTC
CDR3 protein: CASSWASGGGEQFF

D gene: .
J gene: TRBJ2-5
clone size: few
V gene: TRBV29-1
CDR3 DNA: TGCAGCGTTGAAGATGTCAGTCCTGAGACCCAGTACTTC
CDR3 protein: CSVEDVSPETQYF

D gene: .
J gene: TRBJ2-5
clone size: few
V gene: TRBV7-6
CDR3 DNA: TGTGCCAGCAGCTTCAGGGATGGGGAGACCCAGTACTTC
CDR3 protein: CASSFRDGETQYF

D gene: TRBD1
J gene: TRBJ1-4
clone size: .
V gene: TRBV7-9
CDR3 DNA: TGTTCCAGCAGCTTCGGACAGGGGATTGAAAAACTGTTTTTT
CDR3 protein: CSSSFGQGIEKLFF

D gene: .
J gene: TRBJ1-1
clone size: .
V gene: TRBV7-2
CDR3 DNA: TGTGCCAGCAGCTCTCAGGGGAACACTGAAGCTTTCTTT
CDR3 protein: CASSSQGNTEAFF

D gene: .
J gene: TRBJ2-3
clone size: .
V gene: TRBV4-3
CDR3 DNA: TGCGCCAGCAGCCAAGGGAATAGTGGCTCAGGGGCAGATACGCAGTATTTT
CDR3 protein: CASSQGNSGSGADTQYF

D gene: .
J gene: TRBJ2-3
clone size: .
V gene: TRBV7-2
CDR3 DNA: TGTGCCAGCAGCTTAGTGGGGGGGCGCAGAACAGATACGCAGTATTTT
CDR3 protein: CASSLVGGRRTDTQYF

D gene: TRBD2
J gene: TRBJ2-5
clone size: .
V gene: TRBV11-2
CDR3 DNA: TGTGCCAGCAGCTTAGATAAACTAGCGGGAACAGAGACCCAGTACTTC
CDR3 protein: CASSLDKLAGTETQYF

D gene: TRBD2
J gene: TRBJ2-2
clone size: .
V gene: TRBV4-3
CDR3 DNA: TGCGCCAGCAGCCAAGACCCGGGAGGGTATCAACGCACCGGGGAGCTGTTTTTT
CDR3 protein: CASSQDPGGYQRTGELFF

D gene: TRBD1
J gene: TRBJ2-7
clone size: .
V gene: TRBV4-1
CDR3 DNA: TGCGCCAGCAGCCACGACACCGGGACAGCTTCCTACGAGCAGTACTTC
CDR3 protein: CASSHDTGTASYEQYF

D gene: TRBD1
J gene: TRBJ2-7
clone size: .
V gene: TRBV29-1
CDR3 DNA: TGCAGCGCATGGGACAGGGGCTACGAGCAGTACTTC
CDR3 protein: CSAWDRGYEQYF

D gene: .
J gene: TRBJ1-2
clone size: .
V gene: TRBV27
CDR3 DNA: TGTGCCAGCAGTTTTAATTCAGGGTTCAGCCTATATGGCTACACCTTC
CDR3 protein: CASSFNSGFSLYGYTF

D gene: .
J gene: TRBJ1-5
clone size: .
V gene: TRBV19
CDR3 DNA: TGTGCCAGTAGTATTGGAGATTATAGCAATCAGCCCCAGCATTTT
CDR3 protein: CASSIGDYSNQPQHF

D gene: .
J gene: TRBJ2-1
clone size: .
V gene: TRBV7-8
CDR3 DNA: TGTGCCAGCAGCATAGGGCCTAGCGCCTCTTACAATGAGCAGTTCTTC
CDR3 protein: CASSIGPSASYNEQFF

D gene: TRBD1
J gene: TRBJ2-1
clone size: .
V gene: TRBV29-1
CDR3 DNA: TGCAGCGTAAAAACCGGGACAGGAAGGAATGAGCAGTTCTTC
CDR3 protein: CSVKTGTGRNEQFF

D gene: .
J gene: TRBJ2-7
clone size: .
V gene: TRBV7-2
CDR3 DNA: TGTGCCAGCAGTCTATCCCTCGAGCAGTACTTC
CDR3 protein: CASSLSLEQYF

D gene: TRBD2
J gene: TRBJ2-7
clone size: once
V gene: TRBV10-1
CDR3 DNA: TGCGCCAGCAGTGAAGTACCGGTGACTAGCGTATCCTACGAGCAGTACTTC
CDR3 protein: CASSEVPVTSVSYEQYF

D gene: .
J gene: TRBJ2-5
clone size: .
V gene: TRBV10-3
CDR3 DNA: TGTGCCATCAGTGAGGCCAGGGACCAAGAGACCCAGTACTTC
CDR3 protein: CAISEARDQETQYF

D gene: .
J gene: TRBJ2-1
clone size: few
V gene: TRBV5-5
CDR3 DNA: TGTGCCAGCAGCTTGGTCCCCCGGAGCTCCTACAATGAGCAGTTCTTC
CDR3 protein: CASSLVPRSSYNEQFF

D gene: .
J gene: TRBJ1-5
clone size: .
V gene: TRBV10-3
CDR3 DNA: TGTGCCATCAGTGCCGTTGAGGCACGCGGGAGCAATCAGCCCCAGCATTTT
CDR3 protein: CAISAVEARGSNQPQHF

D gene: .
J gene: TRBJ1-2
clone size: .
V gene: TRBV19
CDR3 DNA: TGTGCCAGTAGTATTGGAGAAGGTAACTATGGCTACACCTTC
CDR3 protein: CASSIGEGNYGYTF

D gene: TRBD1
J gene: TRBJ2-2
clone size: .
V gene: TRBV19
CDR3 DNA: TGTGCCAGTAGCAGACAGGGCGTCAGAGGGGACACCGGGGAGCTGTTTTTT
CDR3 protein: CASSRQGVRGDTGELFF

D gene: .
J gene: TRBJ2-7
clone size: .
V gene: TRBV19
CDR3 DNA: TGTGCCAGTAGTATTGGGGCAGGGGAACAGTACTTC
CDR3 protein: CASSIGAGEQYF

D gene: TRBD1
J gene: TRBJ1-4
clone size: .
V gene: TRBV18
CDR3 DNA: TGTGCCAGCTCACCAGGGACAGAAATTGAAAAACTGTTTTTT
CDR3 protein: CASSPGTEIEKLFF

D gene: .
J gene: TRBJ2-2
clone size: .
V gene: TRBV7-9
CDR3 DNA: TGTGCCAGCAGCCTCGTACGGGGCACCGGGGAGCTGTTTTTT
CDR3 protein: CASSLVRGTGELFF

D gene: .
J gene: TRBJ1-6
clone size: .
V gene: TRBV16
CDR3 DNA: TGTGCCAGCAGCCAACGGGGTGGCGGCGGGATTAATTCACCCCTCCACTTT
CDR3 protein: CASSQRGGGGINSPLHF

D gene: .
J gene: TRBJ2-3
clone size: .
V gene: TRBV11-2
CDR3 DNA: TGTGCCAGCATGGGACAGGGGGGACTAGCGGTCGCAGATACGCAGTATTTT
CDR3 protein: CASMGQGGLAVADTQYF

D gene: .
J gene: TRBJ2-3
clone size: .
V gene: TRBV19
CDR3 DNA: TGTGCCAGTACTAAGTTATACCTCACAGATACGCAGTATTTT
CDR3 protein: CASTKLYLTDTQYF

D gene: .
J gene: TRBJ1-3
clone size: .
V gene: TRBV5-1
CDR3 DNA: TGCGCCAGCAGCTTGGAGGGGGGGCTCTCTGGAAACACCATATATTTT
CDR3 protein: CASSLEGGLSGNTIYF

D gene: .
J gene: TRBJ1-1
clone size: few
V gene: TRBV7-9
CDR3 DNA: TGTGCCAGCAGCGGGCTGGGGGGGAACACTGAAGCTTTCTTT
CDR3 protein: CASSGLGGNTEAFF

D gene: TRBD2
J gene: TRBJ2-7
clone size: once
V gene: TRBV15
CDR3 DNA: TGTGCCACCAGCAGAGATTTTGCGGGGGGCAACGAGCAGTACTTC
CDR3 protein: CATSRDFAGGNEQYF

D gene: .
J gene: TRBJ1-2
clone size: .
V gene: TRBV29-1
CDR3 DNA: TGCAGCGTTGAAGGGATCCGGGGAGATGGCTACACCTTC
CDR3 protein: CSVEGIRGDGYTF

D gene: TRBD2
J gene: TRBJ2-1
clone size: .
V gene: TRBV5-1
CDR3 DNA: TGCGCCAGCAGCCCCGGACTAGCGGGAGTCAATGAGCAGTTCTTC
CDR3 protein: CASSPGLAGVNEQFF

D gene: .
J gene: TRBJ1-3
clone size: .
V gene: TRBV19
CDR3 DNA: TGTGCCAGTAGTCGCCGAACAGGGTCCGGAAACACCATATATTTT
CDR3 protein: CASSRRTGSGNTIYF

D gene: .
J gene: TRBJ2-6
clone size: .
V gene: TRBV5-1
CDR3 DNA: TGCGCCAGCAGTTCCACAGGGAGAGGGGCCAACGTCCTGACTTTC
CDR3 protein: CASSSTGRGANVLTF

D gene: TRBD2
J gene: TRBJ2-5
clone size: .
V gene: TRBV2
CDR3 DNA: TGTGCCAGCAGTCCCCGGGCGGGAGGGGGAGAGACCCAGTACTTC
CDR3 protein: CASSPRAGGGETQYF

D gene: TRBD1
J gene: TRBJ1-1
clone size: .
V gene: TRBV7-2
CDR3 DNA: TGTGCCAGCAGCTTAGTTTCAGGGGGCGGGAGGGCTGAAGCTTTCTTT
CDR3 protein: CASSLVSGGGRAEAFF